This T cell receptor beta chain was sequenced for a study of blood T cells in healthy people across ages. In the study overall: About one barcoded beta molecule per two T cells was the capture yield of template switching. Findings of the study overall: Naive T cell percentage by flow cytometry tracked strongly with beta diversity. Roughly linear age-related decline in beta diversity appeared, significant by age 40.

About this clonotype itself: Its matching antigen is unknown.

The second PCR ran roughly 7 to 12 cycles with a sample-barcoded 5' primer and J-beta primers. MiXCR was run by TCRdb on the 5' RACE reads, yielding one entry per CDR3 protein. The data show a few hundred thousand distinct CDR3 sequences, with 27% seen just once and roughly 20% held by the top ten. The source of this sequence is a woman in her 70s in good health. The sequenced material came from blood.

CDR3 region: CSASGATSTDTQYF. The CDR3 DNA reads as TGCAGTGCATCCGGGGCCACTAGCACAGATACGCAGTATTTT. The chain couples TRBV20-1 to TRBJ2-3; either TRBD1 or TRBD2 may fit D (5 bases each). CDR3 length: 14 residues. Between the trimmed V and J ends, which lost 6 bases and 0 bases, there was a span of 13 bases. Germline loops: CDR1 DFQATT, CDR2 SNEGSKA (reference sequence).